The entry below gives a single T cell receptor (beta chain) sequence along with its context. The data were obtained in a study of blood T cell repertoires in COVID-19. The CDR3 is 14 residues long. V lost 4 bases and J lost 2; bases outside the gene matches: 4. Germline CDR1 LNHDA, CDR2 SQIVND (reference sequence). Clones were read by immunoSEQ multiplex PCR, and TCRdb kept only the in-frame ones, dropping some. The data hold roughly 180,000 clones, with around 79% observed a single time. Sequencing was done on a sample of peripheral blood. The chain links TRBV19 to TRBJ2-7, with 8 bases aligning to TRBD1. The TCR comes from a man aged 55 to 70 with active or convalescent COVID-19. This CDR3 is CASSNTGGTYEQYF. The CDR3 DNA reads as TGTGCCAGTAGTAATACAGGGGGAACCTACGAGCAGTACTTC.